Listed here are 25 T cell receptor beta chains from one sample, sequenced in a study of lymphopenia after photon versus proton radiotherapy (dated by TCRdb to about 2019). The library was generated by the immunoSEQ multiplex PCR assay. TCRdb carries this immuneACCESS record with in-frame sequences only. Its versions omit some clonotypes, under half of them owing to an unresolved V gene in the studies checked, with the rest unexplained. The sample has 50,000 to 75,000 clones on record, around 85% of them singletons. Less than 2.5% of the sample belongs to the ten largest clones. This sample comprised peripheral blood, obtained from a patient treated with photon-based radiotherapy. All receptors come from a man aged 35 to 55 with gastric cancer.

This chain uses TRBV6-5 with TRBJ1-2; 11 bases match TRBD1. Looked up from germline, CDR1 is MNHEY and CDR2 is SVGAGI. The CDR3 is 16 amino acids. V gave up 4 bases and J gave up 4 bases; unmatched junction bases: 8. CDR3 in DNA: TGTGCCAGCAGTTCCCTCGGGACAGGGGGGACCTATGGCTACACCTTC. As protein: CASSSLGTGGTYGYTF.

The chain links TRBV2 to TRBJ2-5; D is possibly TRBD2 (6 bases). Per the germline V gene, CDR1 is SNHLY and CDR2 is FYNNEI. The ends were cut back, 3 bases at V and 4 bases at J, with 15 bases in the middle. The CDR3 sequence is 15 residues long. Here the CDR3 reads CASSEEGTPRETQYF. The CDR3 bases are TGTGCCAGCAGTGAGGAGGGGACTCCGCGAGAGACCCAGTACTTC. Based on the CDR3 plus reference TRBV2 and TRBJ2-5, the full variable domain is EPEVTQTPSHQVTQMGQEVILRCVPISNHLYFYWYRQILGQKVEFLVSFYNNEISEKSEIFDDQFSVERPDGSNFTLKIRSTKLEDSAMYFCASSEEGTPRETQYFGPGTRLLVL.

The rearrangement joins TRBV7-3 to TRBJ2-3, with D perhaps TRBD2 (5 bases). The CDR3 totals 15 residues. The germline V gene encodes CDR1 SGHTA and CDR2 FQGTGA. V lost 4 bases and J 4 bases, leaving 15 bases between the germline ends. In DNA form, the CDR3 reads TGTGCCAGCAGCTCGGGTGTTGGAGGACCAGATACGCAGTATTTT. Its protein product is CASSSGVGGPDTQYF.

The CDR3 loop reads CASTRGVSSYNEQFF. Written as DNA, the CDR3 is TGTGCCAGTACCCGGGGGGTTAGCTCCTACAATGAGCAGTTCTTC. This chain links TRBV19 with TRBJ2-1; TRBD2 matches at 7 bases. The CDR3 totals 15 residues. Per germline, CDR1 LNHDA and CDR2 SQIVND (reference sequence). Unmatched junction bases numbered 6, after V lost 7 bases and J lost 0 bases.

This chain uses TRBV7-2 with TRBJ1-1; no definite D call. The CDR3 has 14 residues. Germline V gives CDR1 SGHTA, CDR2 FQGNSA. Trimming stripped 3 bases from V and 1 base from J, with 9 bases between. The CDR3: CASSFLPRNTEAFF. The CDR3 nucleotides are TGTGCCAGCAGCTTCCTACCCAGGAACACTGAAGCTTTCTTT.

This clone is categorized as medium-sized. The chain couples TRBV6-4 to TRBJ2-1, with 11 bases fitting TRBD2. The CDR3 loop spans 16 amino acids. CDR1 is MRHNA, CDR2 SNTAGT, per germline. V trimming: 2 bases; J trimming: 2 bases; junction bases outside the gene matches: 2. The CDR3, as DNA: TGTGCCAGCAGTGACATTAGCGGGGGGGCCTACAATGAGCAGTTCTTC. Its translation: CASSDISGGAYNEQFF.

The chain links TRBV19 to TRBJ1-2; D gene uncertain. The CDR3 is 15 residues long. CDR1 is LNHDA, CDR2 SQIVND, per germline (reference sequence). V was cut by 6 bases and J by 1 base, with 15 bases left in between. CDR3 DNA sequence: TGTGCCAGTAGCCCAAGCGGTTACAATAACTATGGCTACACCTTC. Translation gives CASSPSGYNNYGYTF.

V and J are TRBV5-6 and TRBJ2-7, with a tentative D call TRBD1 (6 bases). The CDR3 runs 15 residues. Germline V lookup: CDR1 SGHDT, CDR2 YYEEEE. V gave up 5 bases and J gave up 2 bases, with 17 bases separating them. The DNA of the CDR3 is TGTGCCAGCAGTTCCCAGGGGATCAGGGCCTACGAGCAGTACTTC. It translates to CASSSQGIRAYEQYF.

The chain combines TRBV5-1 with TRBJ2-2, with 9 bases identical to TRBD2. Germline lookup yields CDR1 SGHRS and CDR2 YFSETQ. V lost 6 bases to trimming and J lost 7 bases; unmatched junction nucleotides: 13. The CDR3 sequence is 16 residues long. CDR3 residues: CASNTGTSKGSGELFF. As DNA, the CDR3 is TGCGCCAGCAACACCGGGACTAGCAAAGGGAGCGGGGAGCTGTTTTTT.

The chain links TRBV7-2 to TRBJ1-1; 7 nucleotides align to TRBD1. J gave up 5 bases and V 4 bases, and 7 bases lay outside the gene matches. The CDR3 runs to 14 residues. Germline V gene data show CDR1 as SGHTA and CDR2 as FQGNSA. CDR3 protein: CASSYRQGKTEAFF. CDR3 DNA sequence: TGTGCCAGCAGCTACCGACAGGGAAAAACTGAAGCTTTCTTT.

This chain links TRBV5-1 with TRBJ1-6, with 8 bases matching TRBD1. The CDR3 has 14 amino acids. The V gene end was trimmed by 2 bases and the J gene end by 8 bases; junction bases not matched to a gene: 3. Germline assignment: CDR1 SGHRS and CDR2 YFSETQ. The CDR3 loop is CASSFDRGDSPLHF. The CDR3 nucleotides are TGCGCCAGCAGCTTTGACAGGGGCGATTCACCCCTCCACTTT.

Only a few counts were recorded for this clone. This chain uses TRBV7-9 with TRBJ1-5; D ambiguous. This CDR3 has 12 residues. The V end lost 5 bases, the J end lost 4 bases, and 6 bases lay between the germline ends. In germline, CDR1 is SEHNR, CDR2 FQNEAQ (reference sequence). CDR3 region: CASSTDNQPQHF. Written as DNA, the CDR3 is TGTGCCAGCAGCACAGATAATCAGCCCCAGCATTTT.

V and J are TRBV4-2 and TRBJ2-1, with 8 positions matching TRBD1. After removal of 3 bases from V and 0 bases from J, the junction contained 4 bases not matched to a gene. CDR1 is LGHNA, CDR2 YNFKEQ, per germline. The CDR3 runs 16 residues. CDR3 region: CASSQGQASSYNEQFF. The CDR3 DNA follows: TGTGCCAGCAGCCAGGGACAGGCTAGCTCCTACAATGAGCAGTTCTTC.

The rearrangement uses TRBV11-2 and TRBJ2-1; D not certain. Trimming pared 5 bases from V and 7 bases from J, leaving 9 bases between. In germline, CDR1 is SGHAT, CDR2 FQNNGV. The CDR3 loop spans 12 amino acids. The CDR3 DNA follows: TGTGCCAGCAGCCCTGGCCTGAATGAGCAGTTCTTC. This codes for CASSPGLNEQFF.

This rearrangement joins TRBV5-6 to TRBJ2-1; D perhaps matches TRBD2 (5 bases). The CDR3 extends over 16 amino acids. Germline lookup yields CDR1 SGHDT and CDR2 YYEEEE. The V and J ends lost 3 bases and 5 bases respectively, with 18 bases between them. This CDR3 is CASSSPLLTRDNEQFF. The CDR3 coding sequence is TGTGCCAGCAGCTCCCCCTTATTGACGAGGGACAATGAGCAGTTCTTC.

This chain uses TRBV7-9 with TRBJ2-5, with 8 bases identical to TRBD1. The better agreement between TRBJ2-7 and the DNA end casts doubt on the J call. There are 15 residues in the CDR3. Looked up from germline, CDR1 is SEHNR and CDR2 is FQNEAQ (reference sequence). The CDR3 sequence is CASSPRQGRLYEQYF. The CDR3 DNA reads TGTGCCAGCAGCCCCAGACAGGGGCGGTTGTACGAGCAGTACTTC.

The chain is built from TRBV5-8 and TRBJ2-7; the D is unclear. Germline lookup yields CDR1 SGHTS and CDR2 YDEGEE. V was cut by 2 bases and J by 0 bases, with 6 bases left in between. The CDR3 is made up of 13 amino acids. The CDR3, as DNA: TGTGCCAGCAGCTTACGGAACTCCTACGAGCAGTACTTC. Protein: CASSLRNSYEQYF.

This clone was observed a single time. The rearrangement links TRBV7-9 to TRBJ2-5; 10 nucleotides align to TRBD1. V shed 6 bases, J shed 7 bases, and the junction held 11 bases outside the gene matches. In germline, CDR1 is SEHNR, CDR2 FQNEAQ (reference sequence). This CDR3 comprises 15 residues. The CDR3 nucleotides read TGTGCCAGCAGTCTTGGACAGGGGGATCGGGGGACCCAGTACTTC. It yields the protein CASSLGQGDRGTQYF.

The chain has TRBV5-1 and TRBJ2-1; 10 nucleotides agree with TRBD2. Germline V gene sequence: CDR1 SGHRS, CDR2 YFSETQ. This CDR3 contains 15 residues. After removal of 7 bases from V and 6 bases from J, the junction contained 10 bases not matched to a gene. The CDR3 spells CASGKLAGSGNEQFF. In DNA form, the CDR3 reads TGCGCCAGCGGAAAACTAGCGGGGTCGGGCAATGAGCAGTTCTTC.

The chain is built from TRBV5-4 and TRBJ2-7; 13 positions agree with TRBD2. J gave up 3 bases and V 4 bases, and 4 bases lay outside the gene matches. The CDR3 extends over 15 amino acids. Germline assignment: CDR1 SGHNT and CDR2 YYREEE (reference sequence). In DNA form, the CDR3 reads TGTGCCAGCAGCCTCCGGACTAGCGGGGGCTACGAGCAGTACTTC. It specifies CASSLRTSGGYEQYF.

This clone was seen only once. The chain carries TRBV12-5 and TRBJ1-1; 7 nucleotides align to TRBD1. Germline V gives CDR1 LGHNT, CDR2 FRNRAP. V was clipped by 1 base and J by 0 bases; unmatched bases: 11. The CDR3 length is 18 residues. The CDR3 DNA follows: TGTGCTAGTGGTTTGGACTCCCCCGACAGGGTTATGAACACTGAAGCTTTCTTT. Translation gives CASGLDSPDRVMNTEAFF.

The chain combines TRBV30 with TRBJ1-2; D perhaps matches TRBD1 (5 bases). Germline loops: CDR1 GTSNPN, CDR2 SVGIG (reference sequence). This CDR3 contains 13 residues. V gave up 7 bases and J gave up 1 base, with 13 bases separating them. CDR3 DNA: TGTGCCTTTTTCGACAGAGTTAACTATGGCTACACCTTC. It specifies CAFFDRVNYGYTF.

The chain links TRBV16 to TRBJ2-1; 10 bases line up with TRBD1. The J segment lost 9 bases and the V segment lost 1 base, leaving 6 bases of the junction unmatched. This CDR3 has 15 amino acids. Per the germline V gene, CDR1 is KGHSY and CDR2 is FQNENV. The CDR3 here is CASSQFGTGDGEQFF. DNA for the CDR3: TGTGCCAGCAGCCAATTTGGGACAGGGGACGGTGAGCAGTTCTTC.

The rearrangement uses TRBV2 and TRBJ2-7; D ambiguous. The CDR3 runs to 14 residues. The ends were cut back, 6 bases at V and 5 bases at J, with 17 bases in the middle. Looked up from germline, CDR1 is SNHLY and CDR2 is FYNNEI. The CDR3 reads CASREHTFKDEQYF. The CDR3 nucleotides are TGTGCCAGCAGGGAGCATACGTTCAAGGACGAGCAGTACTTC.

This clone has only one observation. The chain is built from TRBV10-3 and TRBJ1-2, with D maybe TRBD1 (5 bases). The V gene's germline CDR1 is ENHRY and CDR2 SYGVKD. CDR3 length: 12 amino acids. Trimming pared 4 bases from V and 8 bases from J, leaving 11 bases between. The CDR3 is CAISGDRRGYTF. CDR3 coding DNA: TGTGCCATCAGTGGGGACCGGCGGGGCTACACCTTC.